One sample yielded the 17 T cell receptor beta chains listed below, sequenced in a study of blood T cells in healthy people across ages. Sample-barcoded 5' priming and a J-beta primer mix drove a second PCR of 7 to 11 cycles. TCRdb called the 5' RACE reads again in MiXCR, with one record for every CDR3 protein. The table lists some 1,000,000 distinct CDR3 sequences, less than 25% of them singletons. These data are also associated with another study on T cells of mothers and their children.

Source material: blood. The receptors were gathered from a girl aged 2 to 9 in good health.

This clonotype came up many times. This chain joins TRBV5-1 and TRBJ2-1; possibly TRBD2 for D (5 bases). Trimming took off 2 bases at V and 3 bases at J, with 18 bases between the two ends. This CDR3 contains 17 residues. Germline-derived CDR1 and CDR2 are SGHRS and YFSETQ. The CDR3 coding sequence is TGCGCCAGCAGCTTAATCAGCTCCAGCGGAAGCTACAATGAGCAGTTCTTC. This sequence encodes CASSLISSSGSYNEQFF.

This clonotype was found a few times. The rearrangement joins TRBV29-1 to TRBJ2-5; 8 bases are a match to TRBD1. This CDR3 contains 14 residues. The J segment lost 3 bases and the V segment lost 7 bases, leaving 10 bases of the junction unmatched. Germline CDR1 reads SQVTM; CDR2 reads ANQGSEA. The CDR3 nucleotides are TGCAGCGCTGGGCACAGGGGGTTGGAAGAGACCCAGTACTTC. This sequence encodes CSAGHRGLEETQYF. The whole variable domain, filled in from reference TRBV29-1 and TRBJ2-5, reads SAVISQKPSRDICQRGTSLTIQCQVDSQVTMMFWYRQQPGQSLTLIATANQGSEATYESGFVIDKFPISRPNLTFSTLTVSNMSPEDSSIYLCSAGHRGLEETQYFGPGTRLLVL.

The V and J genes are TRBV4-1 and TRBJ1-2; D unresolved. V lost 0 bases to trimming and J lost 4 bases, with 6 bases between them. The CDR3 contains 13 residues. Germline V gene data show CDR1 as MGHRA and CDR2 as YSYEKL. The CDR3 protein is CASSQDDAYGYTF. DNA of the CDR3: TGCGCCAGCAGCCAAGATGATGCCTATGGCTACACCTTC.

This clonotype was detected a few times. V is TRBV5-6 and J is TRBJ2-3; 7 bases are a match to TRBD2. CDR3 length: 12 amino acids. Germline assignment: CDR1 SGHDT and CDR2 YYEEEE. The J segment lost 10 bases and the V segment lost 1 base, leaving 3 bases of the junction unmatched. The CDR3 nucleotides read TGTGCCAGCAGCTTGATGACTAGCCCGCAGTATTTT. Its translation is CASSLMTSPQYF.

The rearrangement uses TRBV12-3 or TRBV12-4 and TRBJ2-5, with D possibly being TRBD1 (6 bases). The DNA matches TRBJ2-1 better at its end, which makes the J call doubtful. This CDR3 comprises 15 residues. CDR3: CASSAVGPGVNEQFF. DNA for the CDR3: TGTGCCAGCAGTGCCGTGGGGCCAGGGGTTAATGAGCAGTTCTTC.

This chain joins TRBV11-3 and TRBJ1-1, with D unclear. This CDR3 is 13 amino acids long. V lost 2 bases and J 7 bases, leaving 11 bases between the germline ends. Germline assignment: CDR1 SGHNT and CDR2 YENEEA. This chain's CDR3 is CASSLYPSDEAFF. CDR3 nucleotide sequence: TGTGCCAGCAGCTTATATCCCAGTGATGAAGCTTTCTTT.

Only a few counts were recorded for this clonotype. One end of the junction fails to match germline, which may point to a read error. This chain joins TRBV4-2 and TRBJ2-5; TRBD2 aligns across 9 bases. Germline V gives CDR1 LGHNA, CDR2 YNFKEQ. This CDR3 is built from 16 residues. The CDR3 DNA is TGTGCCAACAGCCAAGGACCGACTAGCGGACAAGAGACCCAGTACTTC. As protein: CANSQGPTSGQETQYF.

CDR3 nucleotides: TGTGCCACCAGCAGAGAAGGACTCAATGAGCAGTTCTTC. Protein product: CATSREGLNEQFF. J is TRBJ2-1 and V is TRBV15, with a tentative D call TRBD2 (5 bases). The CDR3 is 13 amino acids. The germline V gene has CDR1 LNHNV and CDR2 YYDKDF (reference sequence). V lost 0 bases to trimming and J lost 6 bases, with 6 bases between them.

The chain carries TRBV7-6 and TRBJ2-5; TRBD2 might be the D (7 bases). Gene TRBJ2-1 matches the end of the DNA better, so the J call may be wrong. The germline V gene has CDR1 SGHVS and CDR2 FNYEAQ. This CDR3 spans 13 amino acids. CDR3: CASSGGAFNEQFF. The CDR3, as DNA: TGTGCCAGCAGCGGGGGGGCCTTCAATGAGCAGTTCTTC.

This clonotype has more than one count but fewer than ten. The V call is TRBV12-3 or TRBV12-4, the J call TRBJ2-7, with 8 bases lining up with TRBD1. The V segment lost 6 bases and the J segment 6 bases; nucleotides outside the gene matches: 4. The CDR3 has 12 amino acids. CDR3 protein: CASSTGGSEQYF. The CDR3 DNA is TGTGCCAGCAGCACAGGGGGTAGCGAGCAGTACTTC.

The V call is TRBV4-1, the J call TRBJ2-2; D gene unclear. Per germline, CDR1 MGHRA and CDR2 YSYEKL. V was clipped by 1 base and J by 2 bases, with 8 bases between them. This CDR3 has 15 amino acids. CDR3 loop: CASSQGRFNTGELFF. CDR3 bases: TGCGCCAGCAGCCAAGGACGATTTAACACCGGGGAGCTGTTTTTT.

The sample holds a few counts of this clonotype. CDR3 protein: CASATGTVSYEQYF. The CDR3 region has the DNA TGCGCCAGCGCTACCGGGACAGTTAGCTACGAGCAGTACTTC. The chain has TRBV5-1 and TRBJ2-5; 7 bases align to TRBD1. TRBJ2-7 matches the DNA end more closely, so the J call is doubtful. This CDR3 contains 14 residues. Germline V CDR1 and CDR2: SGHRS, YFSETQ.

This clonotype was found a few times. The V call is TRBV29-1, the J call TRBJ1-2; D is uncertain. The germline V and J ends were trimmed by 3 bases and 5 bases, with 7 bases remaining between them. The germline V gene encodes CDR1 SQVTM and CDR2 ANQGSEA. There are 11 residues in the CDR3. The CDR3 DNA reads as TGCAGCGTTGACGAGGGATATGGCTACACCTTC. This codes for CSVDEGYGYTF.

The chain recombines TRBV11-2 with TRBJ2-7; no definite D call. The CDR3 extends over 13 amino acids. Germline CDR1 and CDR2: SGHAT and FQNNGV. Trimming cost V 3 bases and J 6 bases, with 12 bases left between them. The CDR3 DNA is TGTGCCAGCAGCTTCGAATCGGGTGCCGAGCAGTACTTC. This sequence encodes CASSFESGAEQYF.

V gene TRBV29-1 combines with J gene TRBJ2-1, with 8 bases aligning to TRBD1. Matching the DNA end better, TRBJ2-5 makes the J call doubtful. Germline V CDR1 and CDR2: SQVTM, ANQGSEA. The CDR3 totals 13 residues. CDR3 sequence (DNA): TGCAGCGTGCACGGACAGGGACAAGAGACCCAGTACTTC. Encoded protein: CSVHGQGQETQYF.

J is TRBJ2-1 and V is TRBV10-3; TRBD2 matches 10 bases. V was pared by 8 bases and J by 2 bases, with 6 bases of the junction left unmatched. Germline V gives CDR1 ENHRY, CDR2 SYGVKD. The CDR3 runs to 15 residues. In DNA form, the CDR3 reads TGTGCCATCCGGGCTAGCGGGAGCACCTACAATGAGCAGTTCTTC. Protein: CAIRASGSTYNEQFF.

Points on this clonotype: The junction shows a germline mismatch at one end, possibly a read error. The chain carries TRBV7-9 and TRBJ2-6; D is perhaps TRBD1 (6 bases). CDR3 length equals 19 residues. CDR1 SEHNR and CDR2 FQNEAQ come from the germline V gene (reference sequence). The CDR3: CASSWTETDSASGADVLTF. CDR3 sequence (DNA): TGTGCCAGCAGCTGGACAGAAACAGACAGTGCCTCTGGGGCCGACGTCCTGACTTTC.